This T cell receptor (beta chain) comes out of a study of shared clonotypes between healthy human individuals. In regard to this clone: Its antigen is undetermined.

Study outcomes and limitations: Shared clonotypes: approximately 5.3% naive CD4, roughly 3.8% naive CD8, 2.3% memory CD4, 0.4% memory CD8. Larger richness was generally estimated for naive than memory subsets.

Libraries were prepared by immunoSEQ multiplex PCR; TCRdb keeps only in-frame clonotypes and omits some of them. The table shows roughly 700,000 clones, with 74% occurring only once. Trimming cost V 8 bases and J 8 bases, with 21 bases left between them. CDR3 length: 14 residues. Germline CDR1 is LNHDA and CDR2 is SQIVND (reference sequence). The specimen was memory CD4+ T cells sorted from blood. Indicated subset: CD45RA-negative fraction. This chain connects TRBV19 to TRBJ1-1, with TRBD1 as a possible D gene (5 bases). This receptor was taken from a woman in her thirties in good health. The CDR3 loop reads CASARTSSDPEAFF. The CDR3 DNA is TGTGCCAGTGCTCGGACATCCTCAGACCCCGAAGCTTTCTTT.